What follows are 8 T cell receptor beta chains derived from one specimen sequenced in a study of T cells in Graves' hyperthyroidism and ophthalmopathy (dated 2019 in TCRdb). The receptor library was made with multiplex PCR. The data were produced on an Illumina HiSeq 2000. TCR beta CDR3 regions were amplified from RNA transcripts. For the first round of RT-PCR on the TCR CDR3, the HTBI primer set was used together with the Qiagen OneStep RT-PCR kit. TCRdb applied fastp at Q25 and MiXCR to the public reads, then kept only in-frame beta chains. Every entry covers one CDR3 protein and lists the most common genes and DNA from its rows. This sample gives about 290,000 distinct CDR3 sequences in total; roughly 17% of them show up just once. The ten most abundant clones make up roughly 33% of the sample. Sequenced input: blood. These receptors all come from a man aged 25 to 45 with Graves' hyperthyroidism.

In its sample, this clonotype was seen many times. The CDR3 loop is CASSLGPWTEAFF. The CDR3 nucleotides read TGTGCCAGCAGTTTAGGCCCTTGGACTGAAGCTTTCTTT. The chain has TRBV12-3 or TRBV12-4 and TRBJ1-1; D is uncertain. Trimming took off 1 base at V and 5 bases at J, with 8 bases between the two ends. The CDR3 loop spans 13 amino acids.

This chain connects TRBV11-2 to TRBJ2-2; 10 nucleotides match TRBD2. From germline, CDR1 is SGHAT and CDR2 FQNNGV. The CDR3 runs to 16 residues. The ends lost 5 bases at V and 5 bases at J; junction bases unmatched: 8. This chain's CDR3 is CASSLTSGTETGELFF. The CDR3 nucleotides are TGTGCCAGCAGCCTAACTAGCGGGACAGAGACCGGGGAGCTGTTTTTT. Supplemented by reference TRBV11-2 and TRBJ2-2, the full variable domain reads EAGVAQSPRYKIIEKRQSVAFWCNPISGHATLYWYQQILGQGPKLLIQFQNNGVVDDSQLPKDRFSAERLKGVDSTLKIQPAKLEDSAVYLCASSLTSGTETGELFFGEGSRLTVL.

In its sample, this clonotype was seen a few times. This chain links TRBV5-8 with TRBJ2-1, with a weak D call TRBD2 (5 bases). The CDR3 covers 16 residues. V gave up 0 bases and J gave up 3 bases, with 13 bases separating them. Germline CDR1 and CDR2: SGHTS and YDEGEE. CDR3 sequence reads: CASSLGRRRNYNEQFF. The CDR3 nucleotides are TGTGCCAGCAGCTTGGGACGGAGGCGGAACTACAATGAGCAGTTCTTC.

The V and J genes are TRBV6-6 and TRBJ1-5, with D perhaps TRBD1 (6 bases). CDR3 size: 21 residues. V shed 2 bases and J shed 3 bases, with 29 bases lying between them. Germline V gene sequence: CDR1 MNHNY, CDR2 SVGAGI (reference sequence). The CDR3 loop reads CASSYPEHYIGGAMNNQPQHF. CDR3 nucleotides: TGTGCCAGCAGTTACCCCGAGCATTACATCGGGGGCGCCATGAACAATCAGCCCCAGCATTTT.

On this clonotype: A much larger clone is a single base away; this may be a read error. The chain couples TRBV20-1 to TRBJ2-7; TRBD2 aligns across 10 bases. With 8 bases clipped from V and 5 bases from J, the junction kept 9 bases outside the gene matches. Germline V lookup: CDR1 DFQATT, CDR2 SNEGSKA (reference sequence). The CDR3 loop spans 13 amino acids. CDR3 bases: TGCAGTCTAAGAGCGGGAGGGTTAAACGAGCAGTACTTC. This encodes CSLRAGGLNEQYF.

This clonotype was counted between two and nine times. This chain links TRBV3-1 with TRBJ2-1, with D possibly matching TRBD2 (6 bases). The CDR3 is 13 residues long. From germline, CDR1 is LGHDT and CDR2 YNNKEL (reference sequence). Trimming stripped 1 base from V and 9 bases from J, with 10 bases between. CDR3 region: CASSQGSGGEQFF. CDR3 coding DNA: TGTGCCAGCAGCCAAGGTAGCGGAGGTGAGCAGTTCTTC.

This clonotype showed up just a few times. J is TRBJ1-1 and V is TRBV9; D might be TRBD1 (6 bases). The CDR3 runs 15 residues. V lost 3 bases, J lost 3 bases, and 15 bases lay in between. Germline V gene sequence: CDR1 SGDLS, CDR2 YYNGEE. The DNA of the CDR3 is TGTGCCAGCAGCGCGCTACAGGGTATGTACACTGAAGCTTTCTTT. Its translation is CASSALQGMYTEAFF.

In regard to this clonotype: A clone one base away is much larger, so this may be a read error. This rearrangement joins TRBV9 to TRBJ1-1; possible D gene TRBD1, 5 bases. Germline CDR1 reads SGDLS; CDR2 reads YYNGEE. CDR3 length: 16 residues. Trimming pared 0 bases from V and 3 bases from J, leaving 15 bases between. CDR3 amino acids: CASSVADRPYHTEAFF. CDR3 DNA sequence: TGTGCCAGCAGCGTAGCTGACAGACCTTATCACACTGAAGCTTTCTTT.